This TCR beta chain stems from a study of blood T cell repertoires in COVID-19 (dated by TCRdb to 2020 to 2022). For the wider study: Samples from collaborators originated in the United States, Italy and Spain and spanned both the acute and convalescent phases of COVID-19. Where HLA class I and class II types were available, the types were taken from metadata supplied by the sample provider, not from assay-based typing. The repertoires were released in a freely available public database intended as a resource for research on the immune response to SARS-CoV-2. Samples were obtained from the ongoing ImmuneRACE study (first 160 participants) and from some 1,300 subjects provided by 6 global collaborators. Subjects who had been exposed to COVID-19, were actively infected with it, or had recovered from it provided the deeply sampled blood TCRbeta repertoires that made up the dataset. Nearly every sample came with metadata listing a de-identified subject ID, COVID-19 status, age in years and sex. The material from the prospective study consisted of cDNA or gDNA derived from T cells, B-cell-depleted T cells, or PBMCs. Beyond this particular receptor, the publication reports: Clinical and demographic metadata were provided uncurated, with the amount varying by source and participant.

The collaborating institutions used their own protocols to collect whole blood in K2EDTA tubes. For TCRbeta analysis, collaborator samples were shipped as frozen whole blood, as isolated PBMCs, or as DNA extracted from either sample type. In its sample, this clone was seen a few times. What antigen it recognizes has not been identified. Per-base quality was not reported, and no clone a single base away is much larger than it. TCRbeta CDR3 regions were amplified from genomic DNA using the immunoSEQ Assay, a bias-controlled multiplex PCR. The published analysis was carried out like this. Nucleated cell counts per sample were estimated from amplification of reference gene primers within the assay. Sequence reads were collapsed and filtered to measure the absolute abundance of every unique TCRbeta CDR3 rearrangement. For each sample, productive Simpson clonality was calculated as the square root of Simpson's diversity index across productive rearrangements. TCRdb took over this immuneACCESS table, retaining in-frame rearrangements with V and J assigned. Such tables are incomplete; in checked studies, under half of the missing clones stem from an unresolved V gene, and the remainder is unexplained. That table gives V, J and clone size, and the DNA gave D and trimming. This sample holds about 250,000 clones; around 88% were observed only once. The ten top clones hold around 8.9% of the sample.

V is pruned by 3 bases and J by 4 bases, leaving 5 bases of the junction without a gene match. Spanning cysteine to phenylalanine, the CDR3 consists of 14 amino acids. Only the CDR3 region is kept as DNA, spanning 42 bases read in frame from base 1. CDR1 is given as SEHNR and CDR2 as FQNEAQ, both from the germline V gene (reference sequence). The sequence came from a man aged 40-49 years with active or convalescent COVID-19. The sequence is built from TRBV7-9 and TRBJ1-2; a stretch of 7 junction bases matches TRBD1. Input material: peripheral blood. The nucleotide sequence is given as TGTGCCAGCAGCTTGGCGACAGGGCGCTATGGCTACACCTTC. Protein translation: CASSLATGRYGYTF.